The entry below describes one T cell receptor beta chain. Its cognate antigen has yet to be identified. It has no much larger one-base neighbor in the sample; base qualities were not kept. The CDR3 runs 11 residues from the cysteine to the phenylalanine. Only CDR3 DNA remains: 33 bases, in frame from the first base. The germline V gene yields MGHRA for CDR1 and YSYEKL for CDR2. At the junction V is shortened by 1 base and J by 14 bases; bases outside the gene matches: 2. Genomic DNA was isolated from the sorted cells so that the TCRbeta CDR3 region could be sequenced. TCRbeta CDR3 regions were sequenced using the immunoSEQ Assay. TCRdb mirrors the immuneACCESS table, restricted to in-frame sequences. Some clones are absent from its copies; in checked studies, under half trace to an unresolved V gene, and the reason for the others is unknown. This sample lists roughly 100,000 clones; 95% to 97% were detected once. About 2.1% of the sample belongs to the ten largest clones.

This record comes from a study of OX40 agonist ivuxolimab in advanced cancers. At the level of the whole study: Ivuxolimab, which targeted the costimulatory receptor OX40 (CD134), was an agonistic, fully human IgG2 monoclonal antibody. Intravenous ivuxolimab was administered to patients every 2 weeks at six dose levels: 0.01, 0.1, 0.3, 1.5, 3 and 10 mg/kg. Of the roughly 52 dose-escalation patients, hepatocellular carcinoma was present in around 20, melanoma in some 15, renal cell carcinoma in 9 and head and neck cancer in 9. The dose-escalation cohort was about 83% male with a mean age of approximately 60 years, ranging from roughly 20 to 80. Prior anti-PD-1, anti-PD-L1 or anti-CTLA-4 therapy was permitted, and 40% of dose-escalation patients had received checkpoint inhibitors. Partial responses were achieved by three dose-escalation patients, of whom one had hepatocellular carcinoma and two had cutaneous melanoma. The point of sequencing TCRbeta in the periphery was to test whether ivuxolimab changed TCR sequence diversity and drove clonal T-cell expansion. The paper covers the monotherapy dose-escalation part of the phase I ivuxolimab trial, which included N ≈ 54 patients.

Patients with autoimmune disease history or receiving systemic immunosuppression were excluded from the trial. Peripheral blood for TCR sequencing was collected from all dose cohorts at baseline, on cycle 4 day 1, and on cycle 7 day 1. Samples came from an open-label, multicenter, first-in-human phase I dose-escalation trial of ivuxolimab. Adults with locally advanced or metastatic melanoma, renal cell, hepatocellular, or head and neck squamous cell carcinoma were enrolled in the trial. CD4+ and CD8+ T cells were sorted separately from peripheral blood before TCR sequencing. Broad study findings and their caveats: After ivuxolimab, more expanded clones were found on average in CD8+ T cells than in CD4+ T cells. In the 0.1-3.0 mg/kg groups, partial responders had among the lowest normalized peripheral clonal expansion, particularly in CD8+ T cells. Clonal expansion of both CD4+ and CD8+ blood T cells was observed from baseline to week 6 at doses 0.1 to 3.0 mg/kg. The antigen specificity of the peripheral T cells that underwent clonal expansion was not determined. Low levels of normalized T-cell clonal expansion were also seen in some nonresponding patients.

The sequence was collected from an adult with an advanced solid tumor such as melanoma, head and neck, liver or kidney cancer. The material sequenced was CD4+ or CD8+ T cells sorted from blood, taken in a trial of the OX40 agonist ivuxolimab. The chain couples TRBV4-1 to TRBJ2-4; 7 of the junction bases match TRBD2. The nucleotides read TGCGCCAGCAGCCAAGGACTAGCTAAGTACTTC. This encodes CASSQGLAKYF.